This T cell receptor beta chain was sequenced in a study of blood T cells in healthy people across ages. Across the study: Template switching retrieved approximately one barcoded beta molecule for each two T cells. The study, taken as a whole, reports: While age rose, TCR beta diversity per million T cells dropped in a roughly linear way.

V dropped 2 bases and J dropped 5 bases, with 14 bases sitting between them. Germline values: CDR1 LGHNA, CDR2 YNFKEQ. The CDR3 has 15 amino acids. This clonotype has a handful of counts. As yet, its antigen is unknown. Sample donors were healthy Caucasian individuals that came from Russia, aged roughly 6 to 100. The second PCR ran roughly 6 to 11 cycles with a sample-barcoded 5' primer and J-beta primers. Every cDNA was tagged by a template-switch adaptor with 12 random nucleotides. One entry per CDR3 protein, called by TCRdb with MiXCR from the 5' RACE reads. The sample lists just over 1 million distinct CDR3 sequences, 45% seen once, with over 15% in the top ten.

The receptor comes from an older woman in good health. Sequences were obtained from blood. The genes are TRBV4-2 and TRBJ2-3; a weak D match, TRBD2 (6 bases). In nucleotides, the CDR3 is TGTGCCAGCAGCCAATATAGTAGGGAGGAAGATACGCAGTATTTT. Translating it yields CASSQYSREEDTQYF.